The 30 T cell receptor beta chains listed next were all sequenced from one sample in a study of blood T cell repertoires in COVID-19. Data came from immunoSEQ multiplex PCR; TCRdb stores just in-frame clones and leaves some out. This sample has approximately 440,000 clones; around 91% occur once, and the top ten carry less than 0.75%. The sample was PBMCs or T cells enriched from blood (not recorded which). Every receptor here comes from a man younger than 35 who had recovered from COVID-19.

As DNA, the CDR3 is TGCGCCAGCAGCGGAATTAGACAAGTCTACGAGCAGTACTTC. Translation gives CASSGIRQVYEQYF. This rearrangement joins TRBV4-1 to TRBJ2-7; no clear D gene. The CDR3 loop spans 14 amino acids. Germline values: CDR1 MGHRA, CDR2 YSYEKL. V was cut by 5 bases and J by 3 bases, with 14 bases left in between.

The gene calls are TRBV6-8 and TRBJ1-1, with 8 bases matching TRBD1. CDR1 MNHGY and CDR2 SAAAGT come from the germline V gene. The J segment lost 1 base and the V segment lost 2 bases, leaving 9 bases of the junction unmatched. The CDR3 contains 17 residues. In DNA form, the CDR3 reads TGTGCCAGCAGTTACGGACGTTCGGGACAGGAGAACACTGAAGCTTTCTTT. This encodes CASSYGRSGQENTEAFF.

The V and J genes are TRBV3-1 (or the pseudogene TRBV3-2) and TRBJ2-5; D unresolved. The CDR3 has 17 residues. Between the trimmed V and J ends, which lost 4 bases and 3 bases, there was a span of 21 bases. Germline V gene data show CDR1 as LGHDT and CDR2 as YNNKEL (reference sequence). This CDR3 is CASSPTRGTRGEETQYF. The CDR3 DNA follows: TGTGCCAGCAGCCCCACCCGAGGAACCCGAGGAGAAGAGACCCAGTACTTC.

The J gene is TRBJ1-5, the V gene TRBV7-8, with D maybe TRBD1 (5 bases). Germline-derived CDR1 and CDR2 are SGHVS and FQNEAQ. This CDR3 has 15 amino acids. With 4 bases removed from V and 1 base from J, the gap between germline ends came to 11 bases. The CDR3: CASSSGRKSNQPQHF. Here the CDR3 DNA reads TGTGCCAGCAGCTCAGGGCGGAAGAGCAATCAGCCCCAGCATTTT. The full variable domain, its missing parts supplied by reference TRBV7-8 and TRBJ1-5, is GAGVSQSPRYKVAKRGQDVALRCDPISGHVSLFWYQQALGQGPEFLTYFQNEAQLDKSGLPSDRFFAERPEGSVSTLKIQRTQQEDSAVYLCASSSGRKSNQPQHFGDGTRLSIL.

The chain combines TRBV5-1 with TRBJ2-4, with a possible D match to TRBD1 (6 bases). The length of the CDR3 is 14 residues. Looked up from germline, CDR1 is SGHRS and CDR2 is YFSETQ. Trimming pared 4 bases from V and 7 bases from J, leaving 15 bases between. This CDR3 is CASSPGQRGNIQYF. Written as DNA, the CDR3 is TGCGCCAGCAGCCCTGGACAGAGGGGGAACATTCAGTACTTC. Using reference TRBV5-1 and TRBJ2-4 for the parts outside the CDR3, the full variable domain is KAGVTQTPRYLIKTRGQQVTLSCSPISGHRSVSWYQQTPGQGLQFLFEYFSETQRNKGNFPGRFSGRQFSNSRSEMNVSTLELGDSALYLCASSPGQRGNIQYFGAGTRLSVL.

The chain carries TRBV3-1 (or the pseudogene TRBV3-2) and TRBJ1-2, with D possibly being TRBD1 (5 bases). Trimming cost V 0 bases and J 8 bases, with 10 bases left between them. Germline-derived CDR1 and CDR2 are LGHDT and YNNKEL (reference sequence). The CDR3 runs 13 residues. CDR3: CASSQDRVVGYTF. CDR3 in DNA: TGTGCCAGCAGCCAAGACAGGGTTGTGGGCTACACCTTC.

The rearrangement joins TRBV2 to TRBJ2-7; TRBD2 might be the D (6 bases). Between the trimmed V and J ends, which lost 2 bases and 1 base, there was a span of 12 bases. Germline assignment: CDR1 SNHLY and CDR2 FYNNEI. This CDR3 is built from 15 residues. The chain's CDR3 is CASSELLAPSYEQYF. The CDR3 DNA sequence: TGTGCCAGCAGTGAACTACTAGCTCCGTCCTACGAGCAGTACTTC.

This clone was counted between two and nine times. V gene TRBV5-1 combines with J gene TRBJ2-1, with 8 bases matching TRBD2. Germline CDR1 is SGHRS and CDR2 is YFSETQ. The CDR3 totals 15 residues. The V segment lost 0 bases and the J segment 12 bases; nucleotides outside the gene matches: 11. The CDR3 protein is CASSLVTDASGGQFF. The CDR3, as DNA: TGCGCCAGCAGCTTGGTTACGGACGCCAGCGGGGGGCAGTTCTTC.

The V gene is TRBV15, the J gene TRBJ2-1; perhaps TRBD1 as D (5 bases). CDR1 and CDR2 from the germline V gene are LNHNV and YYDKDF (reference sequence). The CDR3 sequence is 17 residues long. V dropped 0 bases and J dropped 6 bases, with 18 bases sitting between them. This CDR3 is CATSRDLQGAKGNEQFF. CDR3 nucleotides: TGTGCCACCAGCAGAGATCTTCAGGGCGCAAAGGGCAATGAGCAGTTCTTC.

This clone showed up many times. The chain employs TRBV3-1 (or the pseudogene TRBV3-2) and TRBJ2-2; maybe TRBD1 (7 bases). Deletions cut 1 base from V and 6 bases from J, with 21 bases between. Germline V CDR1 and CDR2: LGHDT, YNNKEL (reference sequence). The CDR3 loop spans 18 amino acids. This chain's CDR3 is CASSQVGGGVRYPGELFF. CDR3 sequence (DNA): TGTGCCAGCAGCCAAGTAGGAGGGGGCGTTAGGTATCCCGGGGAGCTGTTTTTT.

The rearrangement joins TRBV14 to TRBJ1-6; tentatively, D is TRBD1 (5 bases). V dropped 1 base and J dropped 5 bases, with 12 bases sitting between them. Germline V gene sequence: CDR1 SGHDN, CDR2 FVKESK. This CDR3 region has 16 residues. Here the CDR3 DNA reads TGTGCCAGCAGCCAAGGGTATGGGGGGAATAATTCACCCCTCCACTTT. The encoded protein is CASSQGYGGNNSPLHF.

J is TRBJ1-4 and V is TRBV29-1, with D perhaps TRBD1 (6 bases). Germline-derived CDR1 and CDR2 are SQVTM and ANQGSEA. The CDR3 contains 13 residues. V shed 8 bases and J shed 5 bases, with 15 bases lying between them. The CDR3 nucleotides read TGCAGCCCGAGGGGGGGGAGAAATGAAAAACTGTTTTTT. Translation: CSPRGGRNEKLFF. The variable domain in full, with the rest retrieved from reference TRBV29-1 and TRBJ1-4, is SAVISQKPSRDICQRGTSLTIQCQVDSQVTMMFWYRQQPGQSLTLIATANQGSEATYESGFVIDKFPISRPNLTFSTLTVSNMSPEDSSIYLCSPRGGRNEKLFFGSGTQLSVL.

This sequence joins TRBV5-1 and TRBJ1-1; 10 bases are a match to TRBD1. V lost 4 bases, J lost 4 bases, and 7 bases stayed unmatched. The CDR3 is 15 residues long. Germline assignment: CDR1 SGHRS and CDR2 YFSETQ. CDR3 loop: CASSLTGTGVTEAFF. CDR3 bases: TGCGCCAGCAGCCTGACCGGGACAGGGGTCACTGAAGCTTTCTTT.

The chain recombines TRBV7-9 with TRBJ1-2, with a tentative D call TRBD1 (5 bases). CDR1 is SEHNR, CDR2 FQNEAQ, per germline (reference sequence). The CDR3 contains 16 residues. Trimming cost V 5 bases and J 0 bases, with 16 bases left between them. CDR3 bases: TGTGCCAGCAGCCTAGAGGGGTCCGGAGCTAACTATGGCTACACCTTC. Its translation: CASSLEGSGANYGYTF.

The genes are TRBV5-4 and TRBJ2-1, with 8 bases matching TRBD1. V dropped 0 bases and J dropped 2; count of bases not matched to a gene: 1. This CDR3 has 15 residues. Germline lookup yields CDR1 SGHNT and CDR2 YYREEE (reference sequence). The CDR3, as DNA: TGTGCCAGCAGCTTGGCAGGGGGCGCCTACAATGAGCAGTTCTTC. Protein product: CASSLAGGAYNEQFF. The complete variable domain, with remaining parts taken from reference TRBV5-4 and TRBJ2-1, reads ETGVTQSPTHLIKTRGQQVTLRCSSQSGHNTVSWYQQALGQGPQFIFQYYREEENGRGNFPPRFSGLQFPNYSSELNVNALELDDSALYLCASSLAGGAYNEQFFGPGTRLTVL.

The rearrangement uses TRBV30 and TRBJ1-1; the match to TRBD1 covers 10 bases. J was trimmed by 2 bases and V by 0 bases; bases with no gene match: 3. Germline V gene sequence: CDR1 GTSNPN, CDR2 SVGIG (reference sequence). The CDR3 loop spans 15 amino acids. CDR3: CAWSVRDRGNTEAFF. CDR3 nucleotide sequence: TGTGCCTGGAGTGTTCGGGACAGGGGAAACACTGAAGCTTTCTTT.

This clone turned up a few times. The J gene is TRBJ1-1, the V gene TRBV4-1; D is unclear. The CDR3 is made up of 19 amino acids. V shed 4 bases and J shed 5 bases, with 29 bases lying between them. The germline CDR1 and CDR2 sequences are MGHRA and YSYEKL. The CDR3: CASSLHPDKPRSSLTEAFF. The CDR3 DNA is TGCGCCAGCAGCCTCCATCCCGACAAGCCGAGATCATCACTGACTGAAGCTTTCTTT.

This rearrangement joins TRBV6-5 to TRBJ2-7; D may be TRBD2 (7 bases). V was shortened by 5 bases and J by 3 bases, with 11 bases between the two germline ends. CDR1 MNHEY and CDR2 SVGAGI come from the germline V gene. The length of the CDR3 is 13 residues. The CDR3 region has the DNA TGTGCCAGCAGTCCGGGGGGCCACTACGAGCAGTACTTC. It specifies CASSPGGHYEQYF.

The chain combines TRBV6-5 with TRBJ1-2; tentatively, D is TRBD1 (5 bases). Trimming took off 0 bases at V and 3 bases at J, with 14 bases between the two ends. Germline V gene data show CDR1 as MNHEY and CDR2 as SVGAGI. CDR3 length equals 16 residues. The CDR3 here is CASSYSQGRVDYGYTF. The CDR3 nucleotides read TGTGCCAGCAGTTACTCGCAGGGTCGGGTCGACTATGGCTACACCTTC.

The rearrangement links TRBV11-3 to TRBJ2-3; D is unresolved. The CDR3 is 14 residues long. Germline V gene sequence: CDR1 SGHNT, CDR2 YENEEA. V lost 0 bases to trimming and J lost 8 bases, with 12 bases between them. CDR3 sequence (DNA): TGTGCCAGCAGCTTAGACGCGGCCTCTCCTACGCAGTATTTT. This translates into CASSLDAASPTQYF.

The CDR3 sequence is CSVTGLGREEGSLYF. The CDR3 region has the DNA TGCAGCGTTACAGGGTTGGGTCGCGAAGAGGGTAGTCTGTACTTC. This chain uses TRBV29-1 with TRBJ2-7, with a tentative D call TRBD1 (6 bases). V shed 5 bases and J shed 12 bases, with 29 bases lying between them. The length of the CDR3 is 15 residues. The germline CDR1 and CDR2 sequences are SQVTM and ANQGSEA.

This chain connects TRBV11-3 to TRBJ2-5, with 7 bases matching TRBD1. V shed 2 bases and J 2 bases; nucleotides not matched to a gene: 8. CDR1 and CDR2 (germline): SGHNT, YENEEA. The CDR3 sequence is 16 residues long. CDR3 amino acids: CASSLRGGGRQETQYF. The DNA for the CDR3 is TGTGCCAGCAGCTTAAGAGGGGGCGGAAGGCAAGAGACCCAGTACTTC.

The chain recombines TRBV10-3 with TRBJ1-5; 7 nucleotides align to TRBD1. Germline trimming cut 11 bases from V and 4 bases from J; bases unmatched to any gene: 5. The CDR3 contains 12 residues. Germline lookup yields CDR1 ENHRY and CDR2 SYGVKD. The CDR3 spells CAARGANQPQHF. In nucleotides, the CDR3 is TGTGCCGCCAGGGGGGCGAATCAGCCCCAGCATTTT.

The CDR3 DNA reads as TGTGCCAGCAGCCAAGGCATTTCTCCACAGCCCATGAACACTGAAGCTTTCTTT. Residues: CASSQGISPQPMNTEAFF. The J gene is TRBJ1-1, the V gene TRBV3-1 (or the pseudogene TRBV3-2); D not certain. CDR3 length: 18 amino acids. Germline values: CDR1 LGHDT, CDR2 YNNKEL (reference sequence). V was pared by 1 base and J by 0 bases, with 18 bases between.

The chain couples TRBV6-5 to TRBJ1-1; D not resolved. Trimming pared 7 bases from V and 0 bases from J, leaving 9 bases between. Germline V gene data show CDR1 as MNHEY and CDR2 as SVGAGI. The length of the CDR3 is 13 residues. In DNA form, the CDR3 reads TGTGCCAGCACCCCTGTCGTGAACACTGAAGCTTTCTTT. Encoded protein: CASTPVVNTEAFF.

The J gene is TRBJ1-6, the V gene TRBV10-3; D is perhaps TRBD1 (6 bases). Germline CDR1 reads ENHRY; CDR2 reads SYGVKD. The CDR3 spans 13 residues. Trimming removed 4 bases at V and 5 bases at J, with 6 bases between. The CDR3 sequence is CAISAGDNSPLHF. DNA of the CDR3: TGTGCCATCAGTGCAGGGGATAATTCACCCCTCCACTTT.

The V gene is TRBV5-1, the J gene TRBJ2-7; a weak D match, TRBD1 (5 bases). The CDR3 has 14 amino acids. Germline-derived CDR1 and CDR2 are SGHRS and YFSETQ. V lost 0 bases to trimming and J lost 5 bases, with 12 bases between them. CDR3 sequence: CASSLAGRVNEQYF. CDR3 sequence (DNA): TGCGCCAGCAGCTTGGCCGGCAGGGTCAACGAGCAGTACTTC.

The V gene is TRBV9, the J gene TRBJ2-3; D not resolved. The CDR3 consists of 16 residues. The ends were cut back, 3 bases at V and 0 bases at J, with 14 bases in the middle. The germline V gene encodes CDR1 SGDLS and CDR2 YYNGEE. CDR3 DNA sequence: TGTGCCAGCAGCGAGGAGTATATCGCTAGCACAGATACGCAGTATTTT. Translated: CASSEEYIASTDTQYF.

V and J are TRBV18 and TRBJ2-1, with 10 bases that match TRBD2. CDR1 is KGHSH, CDR2 LQKENI, per germline. This CDR3 contains 18 residues. The ends lost 3 bases at V and 6 bases at J; junction bases unmatched: 14. The CDR3 loop reads CASSPEHSGRKGGNEQFF. CDR3 DNA: TGTGCCAGCTCACCCGAGCATAGCGGGAGGAAGGGTGGCAATGAGCAGTTCTTC. Based on the CDR3 plus reference TRBV18 and TRBJ2-1, the full variable domain is NAGVMQNPRHLVRRRGQEARLRCSPMKGHSHVYWYRQLPEEGLKFMVYLQKENIIDESGMPKERFSAEFPKEGPSILRIQQVVRGDSAAYFCASSPEHSGRKGGNEQFFGPGTRLTVL.

This clone was detected once. This chain uses TRBV19 with TRBJ1-2; 10 bases map to TRBD1. The CDR3 loop spans 14 amino acids. The J segment lost 6 bases and the V segment lost 5 bases, leaving 6 bases of the junction unmatched. The V gene's germline CDR1 is LNHDA and CDR2 SQIVND (reference sequence). DNA of the CDR3: TGTGCCAGTAGTTGGGTGACAGGGGGCGATGGCTACACCTTC. Protein sequence: CASSWVTGGDGYTF.